What follows are 20 T cell receptor beta chains derived from one specimen sequenced in a study of CD8+ T cells in alopecia areata. As the sequencing template, cDNA was produced by extracting RNA and reverse transcribing it. The assay was immunoSEQ multiplex PCR, and TCRdb's table has in-frame clones only and misses some. Of some 130,000 clones listed, 45% to 50% are singletons. The material was CD8+ T cells sorted from blood, obtained at week 0. These receptors came from a human donor with alopecia areata.

This chain uses TRBV25-1 with TRBJ1-2; D uncertain. Germline CDR1 and CDR2: MGHDK and SYGVNS. V was cut by 6 bases and J by 4 bases, with 9 bases left in between. The CDR3 is made up of 12 amino acids. The CDR3 DNA is TGTGCCAGCAGCGCAGGTTCCTATGGCTACACCTTC. It is translated as CASSAGSYGYTF.

This clone was seen only a few times. The chain links TRBV30 to TRBJ1-2; no clear D gene. Germline V gene data show CDR1 as GTSNPN and CDR2 as SVGIG (reference sequence). CDR3 length: 13 amino acids. V lost 8 bases to trimming and J lost 3 bases, with 16 bases between them. CDR3 in amino acids: CAGPKDGDYGYTF. The DNA for the CDR3 is TGTGCCGGGCCGAAGGACGGGGACTATGGCTACACCTTC. Based on the CDR3 plus reference TRBV30 and TRBJ1-2, the full variable domain is SQTIHQWPATLVQPVGSPLSLECTVEGTSNPNLYWYRQAAGRGLQLLFYSVGIGQISSEVPQNLSASRPQDRQFILSSKKLLLSDSGFYLCAGPKDGDYGYTFGSGTRLTVV.

In its sample, this clone was seen once. V and J are TRBV27 and TRBJ2-3, with a weak D call TRBD1 (6 bases). This CDR3 is built from 16 residues. Germline lookup yields CDR1 MNHEY and CDR2 SMNVEV (reference sequence). V lost 2 bases and J 0 bases, leaving 12 bases between the germline ends. The CDR3: CASSLGGVPSTDTQYF. CDR3 nucleotide sequence: TGTGCCAGCAGTTTAGGGGGCGTCCCTAGCACAGATACGCAGTATTTT.

V gene TRBV9 combines with J gene TRBJ1-2, with D possibly TRBD1 on 5 matching bases. Looked up from germline, CDR1 is SGDLS and CDR2 is YYNGEE. The ends were cut back, 0 bases at V and 3 bases at J, with 6 bases in the middle. The CDR3 is 13 amino acids. The CDR3 DNA follows: TGTGCCAGCAGCGTAGGGGACTACTATGGCTACACCTTC. Translating gives CASSVGDYYGYTF.

Comment on this clone: One end of the junction does not line up with germline, which may come from a read error. The gene calls are TRBV10-3 and TRBJ2-7; D possibly matches TRBD1 or TRBD2 (5 bases each). From germline, CDR1 is ENHRY and CDR2 SYGVKD. CDR3 length: 12 amino acids. CDR3 in DNA: TGTGCCATCAGAGAAGACAGTCTAGGACTCCTCTTC. Residues: CAIREDSLGLLF.

This chain uses TRBV9 with TRBJ1-2; 8 bases map to TRBD1. The CDR3 has 13 amino acids. The junction had 6 bases not matched to a gene; V was cut back by 3 bases and J by 8 bases. Germline V gene data show CDR1 as SGDLS and CDR2 as YYNGEE. In nucleotides, the CDR3 is TGTGCCAGCAGCGGCCAGGGGGCTCAGGGCTACACCTTC. It yields the protein CASSGQGAQGYTF. The full variable domain, its missing parts supplied by reference TRBV9 and TRBJ1-2, is DSGVTQTPKHLITATGQRVTLRCSPRSGDLSVYWYQQSLDQGLQFLIQYYNGEERAKGNILERFSAQQFPDLHSELNLSSLELGDSALYFCASSGQGAQGYTFGSGTRLTVV.

V is TRBV13 and J is TRBJ1-1; the D gene is possibly TRBD1 (5 bases). V lost 0 bases to trimming and J lost 4 bases, with 12 bases between them. Per germline, CDR1 PRHDT and CDR2 FYEKMQ (reference sequence). The CDR3 has 15 amino acids. The CDR3 protein is CASSLGFVGVTEAFF. CDR3 nucleotides: TGTGCCAGCAGCTTAGGCTTCGTAGGGGTCACTGAAGCTTTCTTT. The variable domain in full, with the rest retrieved from reference TRBV13 and TRBJ1-1, is AAGVIQSPRHLIKEKRETATLKCYPIPRHDTVYWYQQGPGQDPQFLISFYEKMQSDKGSIPDRFSAQQFSDYHSELNMSSLELGDSALYFCASSLGFVGVTEAFFGQGTRLTVV.

The gene calls are TRBV5-1 and TRBJ1-1, with 7 nucleotides matching TRBD1. V gave up 7 bases and J gave up 3 bases; unmatched junction bases: 6. The germline V gene has CDR1 SGHRS and CDR2 YFSETQ. The CDR3 spans 13 residues. The DNA for the CDR3 is TGCGCCAGCCGAGGGGGCTACGACACTGAAGCTTTCTTT. Residues: CASRGGYDTEAFF.

The chain joins TRBV11-2 to TRBJ2-3, with D possibly being TRBD1 or TRBD2 (6 bases each). In germline, CDR1 is SGHAT, CDR2 FQNNGV. V was cut by 6 bases and J by 0 bases, with 25 bases left in between. The CDR3 totals 19 residues. CDR3 coding DNA: TGTGCCAGCAGACTCGGACAGATAATAGCGGTCTCTAGCACAGATACGCAGTATTTT. Translation: CASRLGQIIAVSSTDTQYF.

The CDR3 sequence: CSVLTGKKDYGYTF. DNA of the CDR3: TGCAGCGTCCTGACAGGGAAGAAGGACTATGGCTACACCTTC. This chain connects TRBV29-1 to TRBJ1-2; 7 positions agree with TRBD1. The CDR3 covers 14 residues. The junction had 10 bases not matched to a gene; V was cut back by 6 bases and J by 3 bases. Germline CDR1 SQVTM, CDR2 ANQGSEA.

CDR3: CASSPIDRGAIEKLFF. The DNA of the CDR3 is TGCGCCAGCAGCCCAATTGACAGGGGGGCGATCGAAAAACTGTTTTTT. The chain links TRBV4-1 to TRBJ1-4, with 9 bases identical to TRBD1. The germline V gene encodes CDR1 MGHRA and CDR2 YSYEKL. V shed 4 bases and J 8 bases; nucleotides not matched to a gene: 11. CDR3 length equals 16 residues.

The rearrangement joins TRBV13 to TRBJ2-7; D gene uncertain. Germline V gene lookup returns CDR1 PRHDT and CDR2 FYEKMQ (reference sequence). Trimming took off 3 bases at V and 5 bases at J, with 11 bases between the two ends. CDR3 length: 13 residues. The CDR3 protein is CASSFTSSDEQYF. The CDR3 DNA is TGTGCCAGCAGCTTCACCTCTTCGGACGAGCAGTACTTC. The complete variable domain, with remaining parts taken from reference TRBV13 and TRBJ2-7, reads AAGVIQSPRHLIKEKRETATLKCYPIPRHDTVYWYQQGPGQDPQFLISFYEKMQSDKGSIPDRFSAQQFSDYHSELNMSSLELGDSALYFCASSFTSSDEQYFGPGTRLTVT.

The chain joins TRBV7-9 to TRBJ1-5; D is ambiguous. V shed 5 bases and J shed 2 bases, with 13 bases lying between them. The CDR3 loop spans 15 amino acids. Germline CDR1 is SEHNR and CDR2 is FQNEAQ (reference sequence). Here the CDR3 DNA reads TGTGCCAGCAGCCTGTGGGGAGATGGCAATCAGCCCCAGCATTTT. It specifies CASSLWGDGNQPQHF.

This clone was seen many times. This chain links TRBV30 with TRBJ2-1; 8 bases line up with TRBD1. With V trimmed by 5 bases and J by 9 bases, 6 bases remained unmatched. The germline V gene has CDR1 GTSNPN and CDR2 SVGIG (reference sequence). This CDR3 is built from 12 residues. The CDR3 reads CAWDTGGTEQFF. CDR3 DNA sequence: TGTGCCTGGGATACAGGGGGAACTGAGCAGTTCTTC.

The chain couples TRBV6-1 to TRBJ2-7; D may be TRBD2 (7 bases). V was clipped by 1 base and J by 3 bases, with 13 bases between them. Germline CDR1 MNHNS, CDR2 SASEGT. CDR3 size: 15 residues. This CDR3 reads CASSEGGGAHYEQYF. The DNA for the CDR3 is TGTGCCAGCAGTGAAGGTGGGGGGGCTCACTACGAGCAGTACTTC.

A few counts support this clone. This chain connects TRBV10-3 to TRBJ2-5; a possible D gene is TRBD1 (5 bases). V shed 3 bases and J shed 4 bases, with 12 bases lying between them. Germline CDR1 ENHRY, CDR2 SYGVKD. This CDR3 spans 14 amino acids. The CDR3, as DNA: TGTGCCATCAGTGATCTGGGGCTATCAGAGACCCAGTACTTC. Amino acids: CAISDLGLSETQYF.

This clone was counted between two and nine times. V is TRBV9 and J is TRBJ2-7; TRBD1 matches at 10 bases. Germline CDR1 reads SGDLS; CDR2 reads YYNGEE. This CDR3 contains 14 residues. The V gene end was trimmed by 4 bases and the J gene end by 4 bases; junction bases not matched to a gene: 5. The CDR3 DNA reads TGTGCCAGCAGCCGCGACAGGGGGCTATACGAGCAGTACTTC. Amino acids: CASSRDRGLYEQYF.

The gene calls are TRBV27 and TRBJ2-1; D remains unclear. V lost 2 bases and J lost 6, with 8 bases in between. This CDR3 has 13 amino acids. In germline, CDR1 is MNHEY, CDR2 SMNVEV (reference sequence). The CDR3 DNA reads TGTGCCAGCAGTTTAGGCCGGCTCAATGAGCAGTTCTTC. It yields the protein CASSLGRLNEQFF.

The chain joins TRBV2 to TRBJ2-7; 8 positions match TRBD1. This CDR3 has 13 residues. Trimming took 1 base from V and 4 from J; bases not matched to a gene: 0. Germline values: CDR1 SNHLY, CDR2 FYNNEI. The CDR3 here is CASSEGTGYEQYF. CDR3 nucleotide sequence: TGTGCCAGCAGTGAAGGGACAGGGTACGAGCAGTACTTC.

The gene calls are TRBV27 and TRBJ1-1; no reliable D call. Between the trimmed V and J ends, which lost 0 bases and 8 bases, there was a span of 16 bases. The CDR3 extends over 15 amino acids. Germline V lookup: CDR1 MNHEY, CDR2 SMNVEV (reference sequence). The CDR3 sequence: CASSLSTGSITEAFF. CDR3 nucleotides: TGTGCCAGCAGTTTATCTACGGGATCGATTACGGAAGCTTTCTTT.